The rows below give T cell receptor beta chains drawn from one sample of a study of OX40 agonist ivuxolimab in advanced cancers. Measured with immunoSEQ multiplex PCR; TCRdb has only the in-frame clones, and not every one. The data show 35,000 to 45,000 clones, with around nine tenths seen just once and about 12% held by the top ten. The sequenced sample was CD4+ or CD8+ T cells sorted from blood, obtained in a trial of the OX40 agonist ivuxolimab. These TCRs come from an adult with an advanced solid tumor such as melanoma, head and neck, liver or kidney cancer. Each CDR3 is given with its conserved first and last residue. D genes are given only for firm matches. Clone size, where shown, is once, few, many, or a class for clones that have expanded.

v_call	cdr3_length	d_call	clone_size	j_call	cdr3_nt	cdr3_aa
TRBV18	15	NA	few	TRBJ1-1	TGTGCCAGCTCACAAGGACGGGGGGGGAACACTGAAGCTTTCTTT	CASSQGRGGNTEAFF
TRBV6-5	16	TRBD1	NA	TRBJ2-7	TGTGCCAGCAGTTACTGGCGGGACAGGGGAAGCTACGAGCAGTACTTC	CASSYWRDRGSYEQYF
TRBV28	15	TRBD1	NA	TRBJ1-6	TGTGCCAGCAGTCTAGCCGGGACAGGGGAGTCACCCCTCCACTTT	CASSLAGTGESPLHF
TRBV4-1	16	TRBD1	NA	TRBJ2-5	TGCGCCAGCAGCCTCTCCATCCGACAGGGAGAAGAGACCCAGTACTTC	CASSLSIRQGEETQYF
TRBV27	14	NA	NA	TRBJ2-2	TGTGCCAGCAGTTTTGGGGGGCGTACCGGGGAGCTGTTTTTT	CASSFGGRTGELFF
TRBV4-2	16	TRBD1	once	TRBJ1-3	TGTGCCAGCAGCCAAGCTGCAGGGGGCATTGGAAACACCATATATTTT	CASSQAAGGIGNTIYF
TRBV11-2	16	NA	NA	TRBJ2-3	TGTGCCAGCAGCCCAAAGAAGAGCACGGGGGCAGATACGCAGTATTTT	CASSPKKSTGADTQYF
TRBV27	14	NA	NA	TRBJ2-2	TGTGCCACCAGTGTAGGGTTCTTCGCCGGGGAGCTGTTTTTT	CATSVGFFAGELFF
TRBV4-2	16	TRBD2	NA	TRBJ2-1	TGTGCCAGCAGCCATTCTAGACTAGCGGCGGTCAATGAGCAGTTCTTC	CASSHSRLAAVNEQFF
TRBV19	14	TRBD1	NA	TRBJ1-2	TGTGCCACGTCGGCGGACAGGGCTAACTATGGCTACACCTTC	CATSADRANYGYTF
TRBV15	15	TRBD2	NA	TRBJ2-7	TGTGCCACCAGCACGAGACTAGCGGGAGACTACGAGCAGTACTTC	CATSTRLAGDYEQYF
TRBV27	12	NA	NA	TRBJ2-1	TGTGCCAGCAGCCACCCTAGGAATGAGCAGTTCTTC	CASSHPRNEQFF
TRBV27	12	NA	once	TRBJ2-1	TGTGCCAGCAGTTTATCTAGGAATGAGCAGTTCTTC	CASSLSRNEQFF
TRBV15	15	NA	NA	TRBJ1-2	TGTGCCACCAGTTACGAGTTTGACACCTTAGTCGGCTACACCTTC	CATSYEFDTLVGYTF
TRBV10-3	12	NA	NA	TRBJ2-3	TGTGCCATCGGACTGGCGGAAGATACGCAGTATTTT	CAIGLAEDTQYF
TRBV9	14	NA	NA	TRBJ2-3	TGTGCCAGCAGCGTAGTCGGGAGCACAGATACGCAGTATTTT	CASSVVGSTDTQYF
TRBV29-1	16	NA	few	TRBJ1-1	TGCAGCGTTGAAGGGCAGGGGCGGCTGACGAACACTGAAGCTTTCTTT	CSVEGQGRLTNTEAFF